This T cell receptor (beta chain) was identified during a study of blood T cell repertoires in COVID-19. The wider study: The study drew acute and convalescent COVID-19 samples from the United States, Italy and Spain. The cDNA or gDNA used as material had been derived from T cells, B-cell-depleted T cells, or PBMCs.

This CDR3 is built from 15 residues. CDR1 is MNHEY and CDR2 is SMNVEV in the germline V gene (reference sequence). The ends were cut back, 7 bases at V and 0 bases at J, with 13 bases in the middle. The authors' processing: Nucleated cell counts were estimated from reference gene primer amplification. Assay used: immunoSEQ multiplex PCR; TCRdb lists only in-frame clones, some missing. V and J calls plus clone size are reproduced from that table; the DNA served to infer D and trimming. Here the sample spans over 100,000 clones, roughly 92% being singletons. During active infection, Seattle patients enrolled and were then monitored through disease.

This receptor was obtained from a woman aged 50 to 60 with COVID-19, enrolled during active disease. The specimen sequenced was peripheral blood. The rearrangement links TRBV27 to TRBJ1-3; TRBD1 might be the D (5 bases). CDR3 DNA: TGTGCCAGCAAGCGCGGGGGATTCTCTGGAAACACCATATATTTT. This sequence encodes CASKRGGFSGNTIYF.